Described below is a single TCR beta chain sequence and its context. Its specific antigen is unknown. No base quality values were provided; no much bigger clone lies one nucleotide off. The CDR3 contains 15 residues, cysteine and phenylalanine counted. The DNA shown is the 45-base CDR3, in frame from base 1. V is pruned by 5 bases and J by 5 bases, leaving 5 bases of the junction without a gene match. In the germline V gene, CDR1 corresponds to SGHNT and CDR2 to YENEEA. This record belongs to a study of T cells in pancreatic ductal adenocarcinoma (dated by TCRdb to 2015 to 2018). Background on the whole study: Seeking insight into the adaptive T-cell response that arises naturally, the researchers examined how many CD8+ T cells infiltrated tumors of resected pancreatic ductal adenocarcinoma, where they sat, and what features they had, alongside the same properties of suppressive cells.

Study-wide findings and limitations: Comparisons of clonality between tumor and blood may be biased because tumors are enriched in CD45RO+ effector T cells rather than naive T cells, which biases the comparison toward lower diversity. More total productive templates and around 8-fold more unique clonotypes were found in blood samples than in tumor samples. There was no significant difference in T-cell clonality between tumor and blood, where mean clonality was about 0.11 for tumors and approximately 0.07 for blood. Since most people with pancreatic cancer show up with disease that cannot be operated on, the resected cohort was biased toward the minority who had early-stage disease.

The immunoSEQ hsTCRB kit was used to amplify TCR beta CDR3 regions from genomic DNA. High-throughput TRB CDR3 sequencing was performed on an Illumina HiSeq system. The original pipeline was this. The immunoSEQ software was used to analyze the sequencing reads, and any nonproductive sequences containing premature stops or frame-shifts were left out. Clonality of the repertoire was calculated as one minus the Shannon entropy normalized by log2 of the number of unique productive sequences. TCRdb obtained this table from immuneACCESS and retained in-frame rearrangements with V and J assigned. These tables miss some clones; where compared with another copy, unresolved V genes account for less than half of the shortfall, and the remainder is unexplained. Clonal size and the V and J genes are those of that table, whereas D and trimming came from the DNA. This sample gives 97,000 or so clones in total; roughly 96% of them show up just once. The ten biggest clones cover less than 4% of the sample.

The selected pancreatic ductal adenocarcinoma patients had received surgery without neoadjuvant therapy. After peripheral blood was drawn into heparin tubes, PBMCs were separated on a histopaque density gradient and then cryopreserved in roughly 10% DMSO. Using the DNeasy Blood and Tissue Kit along with Proteinase K and RNase treatment, genomic DNA was extracted from roughly 7 PBMC specimens and fewer than ten flash-frozen tumor specimens. Sequencing was carried out using PBMCs. This receptor was identified in a human donor with pancreatic ductal adenocarcinoma. The chain is made from TRBV11-3 and TRBJ2-2, with 10 bases in between that match TRBD1. The DNA sequence is as follows: TGTGCCAGCAGCAGCGACAGGGGGCAAACCGGGGAGCTGTTTTTT. Translated, this gives CASSSDRGQTGELFF.